This T cell receptor beta chain was recorded in a study of blood T cells in healthy people across ages. Study-level points and caveats: Without sorted subsets, naive and antigen-experienced compartments could not be conclusively compared. Aged donors had fewer naive CD4+ cells and lower diversity than long-lived donors.

PCR was performed a second time for 7 to 11 cycles using a sample-barcoded 5' primer and a J-beta primer mix. A tag from a template-switch adaptor with 12 random nucleotides marked each cDNA molecule. All samples gave at least 2.5 million CDR3-containing paired-end reads. TCRdb independently ran MiXCR on the 5' RACE reads; one entry per CDR3 protein. The repertoire includes roughly 2 million distinct CDR3 sequences, roughly 50% of them detected once, and 2% to 2.5% sits in the top ten. For this clonotype: No antigen is known for it.

V lost 3 bases to trimming and J lost 1 base; unmatched junction nucleotides: 4. The CDR3 contains 15 residues. Germline V gives CDR1 SEHNR, CDR2 FQNEAQ (reference sequence). V and J are TRBV7-9 and TRBJ2-5; 8 bases align to TRBD1. The receptor was derived from a woman aged 40 to 50 in good health. Sequenced input: blood. As DNA, the CDR3 is TGTGCCAGCAGCTTCCCAGGGGGCATCCAAGAGACCCAGTACTTC. This translates into CASSFPGGIQETQYF.